These 7 T cell receptor beta chains were all obtained from the same sample, sequenced in a study of T cells in Graves' hyperthyroidism and ophthalmopathy. RNA transcripts provided the source from which TCR beta CDR3 regions were amplified. HTBI primers were employed in a first-round RT-PCR of the TCR CDR3. Using its own MiXCR run on the multiplex PCR reads, TCRdb lists one record per CDR3 protein. The sample records 600,000 or so distinct CDR3 sequences, around 16% being singletons. Sequenced material: blood. The source of these receptors is a woman in her 30s with Graves' hyperthyroidism.

Concerning this clonotype itself: Compared with germline, one end of the junction differs, possibly owing to a read error. This chain links TRBV13 with TRBJ2-7; a weak D match, TRBD2 (6 bases). Germline CDR1 PRHDT, CDR2 FYEKMQ (reference sequence). The CDR3 is made up of 15 amino acids. The CDR3 DNA follows: TGTGCCAGCAGCCTAGGGCGGGAAACGGCCTACGAGCAGTACTTC. Translated, it gives CASSLGRETAYEQYF.

This chain links TRBV7-3 with TRBJ1-2; D remains unclear. With 0 bases removed from V and 1 base from J, the gap between germline ends came to 9 bases. The CDR3 contains 15 residues. CDR1 is SGHTA and CDR2 is FQGTGA in the germline V gene. In DNA, the CDR3 is TGTGCCAGCAGCTTAACCTTAGACGATAACTATGGCTACACCTTC. This encodes CASSLTLDDNYGYTF.

This chain connects TRBV5-1 to TRBJ2-7, with D maybe TRBD1 (5 bases). Per germline, CDR1 SGHRS and CDR2 YFSETQ. The CDR3 extends over 11 amino acids. The V end was cut by 2 bases, the J end by 7 bases, with 7 bases between. The CDR3 nucleotides read TGCGCCAGCAGCTTTGGACAAGAGCAGTACTTC. Translating gives CASSFGQEQYF.

The chain combines TRBV11-3 with TRBJ2-5; 7 nucleotides line up with TRBD1. The CDR3 is 14 amino acids. CDR1 and CDR2 (germline): SGHNT, YENEEA. V lost 4 bases, J lost 3 bases, and 5 bases stayed unmatched. The CDR3 sequence is CASSSTGQEETQYF. DNA of the CDR3: TGTGCCAGCAGCTCAACTGGACAGGAAGAGACCCAGTACTTC. Using reference TRBV11-3 and TRBJ2-5 for the parts outside the CDR3, the full variable domain is EAGVVQSPRYKIIEKKQPVAFWCNPISGHNTLYWYLQNLGQGPELLIRYENEEAVDDSQLPKDRFSAERLKGVDSTLKIQPAELGDSAVYLCASSSTGQEETQYFGPGTRLLVL.

Remarks on this clonotype: A much larger clone is a single base away; this may be a read error. The V gene is TRBV12-3 or TRBV12-4, the J gene TRBJ2-7, with D unresolved. The length of the CDR3 is 12 residues. With 6 bases removed from V and 5 bases from J, the gap between germline ends came to 11 bases. CDR3 sequence reads: CASSPSPNEQYF. CDR3 DNA sequence: TGTGCCAGCAGCCCAAGCCCCAACGAGCAGTACTTC.

This clonotype was picked up many times. The chain uses TRBV2 and TRBJ2-5; D may be TRBD2 (7 bases). V gave up 2 bases and J gave up 5 bases, with 15 bases separating them. CDR1 SNHLY and CDR2 FYNNEI come from the germline V gene. This CDR3 spans 15 amino acids. This CDR3 reads CASSESGAGDETQYF. The DNA of the CDR3 is TGTGCCAGCAGTGAATCGGGGGCGGGAGATGAGACCCAGTACTTC. Based on the CDR3 plus reference TRBV2 and TRBJ2-5, the full variable domain is EPEVTQTPSHQVTQMGQEVILRCVPISNHLYFYWYRQILGQKVEFLVSFYNNEISEKSEIFDDQFSVERPDGSNFTLKIRSTKLEDSAMYFCASSESGAGDETQYFGPGTRLLVL.

The table lists this clonotype with a few counts. The V gene is TRBV5-1, the J gene TRBJ2-1; possible D gene TRBD2, 6 bases. Deletions cut 7 bases from V and 6 bases from J, with 17 bases between. Germline V gene lookup returns CDR1 SGHRS and CDR2 YFSETQ. The CDR3 sequence is 14 residues long. CDR3 DNA sequence: TGCGCCAGCTCGATCCTCATGGGGGGCAATGAGCAGTTCTTC. This gives the protein CASSILMGGNEQFF.